The 11 T cell receptor beta chains in this list originate from one sample, sequenced in a study of cytomegalovirus exposure and HLA in healthy donors. The PCR had 60 Vbeta and 13 Jbeta primers. Assay: immunoSEQ multiplex PCR; the TCRdb copy retains only in-frame clones and omits some. The sample yields roughly 200,000 clones, roughly 85% seen once. The sample was PBMCs. These receptors originate from a woman in her forties or fifties in good health and CMV-seronegative.

The chain links TRBV28 to TRBJ2-7; 11 bases are a match to TRBD2. Germline CDR1 and CDR2: MDHEN and SYDVKM. The CDR3 is 15 amino acids. V gave up 6 bases and J gave up 3 bases; unmatched junction bases: 7. The CDR3 loop reads CASSQGLAALYEQYF. CDR3 in DNA: TGTGCCAGCAGCCAGGGACTAGCGGCCCTCTACGAGCAGTACTTC.

The rearrangement joins TRBV11-2 to TRBJ1-1; D not certain. Looked up from germline, CDR1 is SGHAT and CDR2 is FQNNGV. There are 16 residues in the CDR3. The germline V and J ends were trimmed by 2 bases and 0 bases, with 13 bases remaining between them. The DNA of the CDR3 is TGTGCCAGCAGCTTACAAGTGATCCCTATGAACACTGAAGCTTTCTTT. Translating gives CASSLQVIPMNTEAFF. Together with reference TRBV11-2 and TRBJ1-1, the CDR3 gives the full variable domain: EAGVAQSPRYKIIEKRQSVAFWCNPISGHATLYWYQQILGQGPKLLIQFQNNGVVDDSQLPKDRFSAERLKGVDSTLKIQPAKLEDSAVYLCASSLQVIPMNTEAFFGQGTRLTVV.

The V gene is TRBV5-6, the J gene TRBJ2-7, with TRBD1 matching 9 bases. The V gene end was trimmed by 4 bases and the J gene end by 4 bases; junction bases not matched to a gene: 6. The CDR3 has 14 amino acids. Germline assignment: CDR1 SGHDT and CDR2 YYEEEE. CDR3 in DNA: TGTGCCAGCAGCCCGGACAGGGGCCGGTACGAGCAGTACTTC. It is translated as CASSPDRGRYEQYF.

A single count supports this clone. The chain employs TRBV18 and TRBJ1-1, with D possibly matching TRBD1 (6 bases). CDR3 length equals 14 residues. Germline CDR1 and CDR2: KGHSH and LQKENI. V gave up 1 base and J gave up 2 bases, with 8 bases separating them. For the CDR3, the DNA is TGTGCCAGCTCACCACTGGGGGCAAACACTGAAGCTTTCTTT. Translation: CASSPLGANTEAFF.

The chain is built from TRBV10-1 and TRBJ2-3; TRBD1 is a possible D gene (5 bases). CDR1 is WNHNN, CDR2 SYGVQD, per germline (reference sequence). Trimming pared 11 bases from V and 0 bases from J, leaving 18 bases between. CDR3 length: 15 amino acids. The CDR3 nucleotides are TGCGCCGGAGCCTCGAGGACACTCAGCACAGATACGCAGTATTTT. Its translation is CAGASRTLSTDTQYF.

The chain carries TRBV7-9 and TRBJ2-1; D not certain. The CDR3 runs to 13 residues. The germline V and J ends were trimmed by 7 bases and 3 bases, with 10 bases remaining between them. Germline V gene sequence: CDR1 SEHNR, CDR2 FQNEAQ (reference sequence). The CDR3 is CASIEGGYNEQFF. The DNA of the CDR3 is TGTGCCAGCATCGAAGGCGGCTACAATGAGCAGTTCTTC.

This chain uses TRBV19 with TRBJ2-5, with D possibly TRBD1 on 6 matching bases. V dropped 5 bases and J dropped 6 bases, with 16 bases sitting between them. The CDR3 covers 14 residues. Per the germline V gene, CDR1 is LNHDA and CDR2 is SQIVND (reference sequence). The CDR3 nucleotides read TGTGCCAGTAGTCCACAGGGAGAGGGAAAGACCCAGTACTTC. This translates into CASSPQGEGKTQYF.

This clone was picked up one time. This chain connects TRBV28 to TRBJ2-7; D perhaps matches TRBD1 (6 bases). This CDR3 is built from 12 residues. The germline V gene encodes CDR1 MDHEN and CDR2 SYDVKM. Between the trimmed V and J ends, which lost 6 bases and 4 bases, there was a span of 10 bases. The CDR3 is CASSPRGYEQYF. The CDR3, as DNA: TGTGCCAGCAGCCCGAGGGGGTACGAGCAGTACTTC.

The chain couples TRBV28 to TRBJ1-1; tentative D call: TRBD1 (5 bases). This CDR3 comprises 15 residues. Germline V gene lookup returns CDR1 MDHEN and CDR2 SYDVKM. Trimming took off 2 bases at V and 3 bases at J, with 13 bases between the two ends. The CDR3 bases are TGTGCCAGCAGTTTAATCGGACAAAGGGACACTGAAGCTTTCTTT. Its protein product is CASSLIGQRDTEAFF.

The chain is built from TRBV28 and TRBJ1-4, with a tentative D call TRBD1 (6 bases). This CDR3 has 14 residues. Trimming left V 5 bases short and J 0 bases short, with 7 bases between. Germline-derived CDR1 and CDR2 are MDHEN and SYDVKM. Here the CDR3 reads CASSGQSTNEKLFF. CDR3 nucleotide sequence: TGTGCCAGCAGTGGACAGTCAACTAATGAAAAACTGTTTTTT. The full variable domain, in which reference TRBV28 and TRBJ1-4 provide the parts outside the CDR3, is DVKVTQSSRYLVKRTGEKVFLECVQDMDHENMFWYRQDPGLGLRLIYFSYDVKMKEKGDIPEGYSVSREKKERFSLILESASTNQTSMYLCASSGQSTNEKLFFGSGTQLSVL.

This clone was observed a few times. The genes are TRBV30 and TRBJ2-7; D is ambiguous. There are 13 residues in the CDR3. V was pared by 1 base and J by 5 bases, with 12 bases between. The germline V gene has CDR1 GTSNPN and CDR2 SVGIG (reference sequence). CDR3: CAWSAKVAHEQYF. CDR3 nucleotide sequence: TGTGCCTGGAGTGCTAAGGTAGCCCACGAGCAGTACTTC.